Presented here are 3 T cell receptor beta chains from one specimen sequenced in a study of CD8 T cells in ankylosing spondylitis. Findings and limits, study-wide: A TCR beta motif of 7 or 8 highly homologous variants appeared characteristic of ankylosing spondylitis blood.

Their specific antigens are unknown. Using its own MiXCR run on the 5' RACE reads, TCRdb lists one record per CDR3 protein. This table has 350,000 to 450,000 distinct CDR3 sequences, roughly a quarter appearing once. Sample: blood, either unsorted or a sorted T cell fraction (not recorded which). Source of these receptors: a male donor with ankylosing spondylitis.

This clonotype was counted a few times. The rearrangement links TRBV9 to TRBJ2-3, with D possibly being TRBD2 (7 bases). With 3 bases removed from V and 4 bases from J, the gap between germline ends came to 18 bases. CDR3 length equals 16 residues. Germline lookup yields CDR1 SGDLS and CDR2 YYNGEE. CDR3: CASSGMRWGGPDTQYF. CDR3 sequence (DNA): TGTGCCAGCAGCGGAATGCGGTGGGGGGGCCCAGATACGCAGTATTTT.

This chain joins TRBV7-8 and TRBJ1-5; D is perhaps TRBD1 (5 bases). Germline V lookup: CDR1 SGHVS, CDR2 FQNEAQ. Trimming removed 5 bases at V and 4 bases at J, with 24 bases between. This CDR3 spans 18 amino acids. This CDR3 reads CASSPRRRSGDGNQPQHF. DNA of the CDR3: TGTGCCAGCAGCCCCCGGCGACGTTCGGGGGACGGTAATCAGCCCCAGCATTTT.

This clonotype was observed a handful of times. V usage is TRBV3-1 and J usage is TRBJ1-3; D might be TRBD1 (5 bases). With 6 bases removed from V and 0 bases from J, the gap between germline ends came to 12 bases. The CDR3 contains 15 residues. Germline CDR1 LGHDT, CDR2 YNNKEL (reference sequence). In DNA, the CDR3 is TGTGCCAGCAGTCAAACAGGAGACTCTGGAAACACCATATATTTT. It yields the protein CASSQTGDSGNTIYF.